The rows below give T cell receptor beta chains drawn from one sample of a study of radiation and T cells in renal cell carcinoma. Using immunoSEQ multiplex PCR, the repertoire was profiled, and TCRdb retains in-frame clones only, with some absent. The sample contains around 60,000 clones, roughly four fifths of which appear only once. The sample in question was blood, obtained from a patient whose treatment included radiotherapy and nephrectomy. These receptor sequences come from a man aged 55 to 70 with renal cell carcinoma. The CDR3 runs from the conserved cysteine through the conserved F or W. A D gene is named only where the DNA matches it firmly. Clone size is shown for a subset of rows, as once, few, many or a class of expanded clone.

>NA|TRBD1|TRBJ1-1|TRBV5-5
CASSVTGVTEAFF
TGTGCCAGCAGCGTGACAGGGGTCACTGAAGCTTTCTTT
>NA|NA|TRBJ2-1|TRBV5-5
CASSPYNEQFF
TGTGCCAGCAGCCCGTACAATGAGCAGTTCTTC
>NA|NA|TRBJ1-2|TRBV7-9
CASSFRPRGYGYTF
TGTGCCAGCAGCTTCAGGCCGAGGGGCTATGGCTACACCTTC
>NA|TRBD1|TRBJ2-5|TRBV27
CASSSRQGRGYQETQYF
TGTGCCAGCAGTTCCAGACAGGGTAGGGGGTACCAAGAGACCCAGTACTTC
>NA|TRBD2|TRBJ2-3|TRBV9
CASNRASGGSTDTQYF
TGTGCCAGCAATCGGGCTAGCGGGGGTAGCACAGATACGCAGTATTTT
>NA|NA|TRBJ2-5|TRBV27
CASSFGGGETQYF
TGTGCCAGCAGTTTTGGGGGAGGAGAGACCCAGTACTTC
>NA|NA|TRBJ1-1|TRBV5-1
CASSFGGGAGNTEAFF
TGCGCCAGCAGCTTTGGTGGGGGGGCCGGGAACACTGAAGCTTTCTTT
>NA|TRBD1|TRBJ1-2|TRBV27
CASSSKLRTGGYGYTF
TGTGCCAGCAGTTCCAAGCTCAGGACAGGGGGCTATGGCTACACCTTC
>NA|NA|TRBJ2-7|TRBV7-9
CASGQGGGSYEQYF
TGTGCCAGCGGCCAGGGGGGCGGGTCCTACGAGCAGTACTTC
>few|NA|TRBJ2-3|TRBV2
CASRGRQAPDTQYF
TGTGCCAGCAGAGGAAGACAGGCCCCAGATACGCAGTATTTT
>NA|NA|TRBJ1-6|TRBV6-1
CASRDESRVPLHF
TGTGCCAGCAGGGACGAGTCCCGCGTCCCCCTCCACTTT
>NA|NA|TRBJ2-6|TRBV11-3
CASSLGGANVLTF
TGTGCCAGCAGCTTAGGTGGGGCCAACGTCCTGACTTTC
>NA|NA|TRBJ1-4|TRBV30
CAWSGGHHWEKLFF
TGTGCCTGGAGTGGGGGACACCATTGGGAAAAACTGTTTTTT
>NA|NA|TRBJ1-1|TRBV27
CASSFWGRSRTEAFF
TGTGCCAGCAGTTTCTGGGGGCGTAGTCGCACTGAAGCTTTCTTT
>NA|NA|TRBJ1-5|TRBV10-2
CASSESGGNQPQHF
TGCGCCAGCAGTGAGTCGGGGGGCAATCAGCCCCAGCATTTT
>NA|NA|TRBJ1-4|TRBV7-8
CASSAGTPRLGEKLFF
TGTGCCAGCAGCGCGGGGACACCTCGTCTGGGGGAAAAACTGTTTTTT
>few|NA|TRBJ2-3|TRBV5-1
CASSLGGGTDTQYF
TGCGCCAGCAGCTTGGGAGGGGGCACAGATACGCAGTATTTT
>NA|TRBD2|TRBJ2-3|TRBV5-1
CASSPRSVSGVGADTQYF
TGCGCCAGCAGCCCCCGAAGTGTCAGCGGGGTGGGGGCAGATACGCAGTATTTT
>NA|TRBD1|TRBJ1-2|TRBV29-1
CSVDPQGVGYTF
TGCAGCGTTGACCCGCAGGGGGTTGGCTACACCTTC
>few|NA|TRBJ2-5|TRBV9
CASGEGALGGETQYF
TGTGCCAGCGGGGAGGGGGCGCTTGGAGGAGAGACCCAGTACTTC
>few|NA|TRBJ1-1|TRBV29-1
CSGDLGTEAFF
TGCAGCGGGGACCTGGGGACTGAAGCTTTCTTT
>NA|NA|TRBJ1-6|TRBV18
CASSLRQRSTFGDSPLHF
TGTGCCAGCTCACTTAGACAGCGAAGTACGTTCGGTGATTCACCCCTCCACTTT
>NA|NA|TRBJ2-2|TRBV5-1
CASSQKLTNTGELFF
TGCGCCAGCAGTCAAAAGCTCACGAACACCGGGGAGCTGTTTTTT
>NA|NA|TRBJ2-6|TRBV29-1
CSVLMPDRFSGANVLTF
TGCAGCGTGTTAATGCCGGACAGATTCTCTGGGGCCAACGTCCTGACTTTC
>NA|TRBD1|TRBJ1-4|TRBV10-2
CASSPGQGSANEKLFF
TGCGCCAGCAGTCCCGGACAGGGGTCTGCTAATGAAAAACTGTTTTTT
>NA|TRBD1|TRBJ2-3|TRBV11-2
CASSSQTGINTQYF
TGTGCCAGCAGCTCCCAGACAGGGATAAATACGCAGTATTTT
>NA|NA|TRBJ1-3|TRBV29-1
CSSRTGNTIYF
TGCAGCTCCCGGACAGGAAACACCATATATTTT
>NA|TRBD2|TRBJ2-1|TRBV7-9
CASSFSSGRVTYNEQFF
TGTGCCAGCAGCTTCTCTAGCGGGAGGGTGACCTACAATGAGCAGTTCTTC
>NA|TRBD2|TRBJ2-1|TRBV7-2
CASSGAGGYNEQFF
TGTGCCAGCAGCGGAGCGGGAGGTTACAATGAGCAGTTCTTC
>few|TRBD1|TRBJ1-1|TRBV7-9
CASSRTPSGTGMPEAFF
TGTGCCAGCAGCCGGACCCCCTCCGGGACAGGGATGCCTGAAGCTTTCTTT
>NA|TRBD1|TRBJ1-5|TRBV7-2
CASSTYRGLNNQPQHF
TGTGCCAGCAGCACCTACAGGGGGTTGAACAATCAGCCCCAGCATTTT
>NA|NA|TRBJ1-3|TRBV5-1
CASSLETLSSGNTIYF
TGCGCCAGCAGTCTTGAAACTCTCAGCTCTGGAAACACCATATATTTT
>once|NA|TRBJ1-1|TRBV5-5
CASSLATEAFF
TGTGCCAGCAGCTTAGCCACTGAAGCTTTCTTT